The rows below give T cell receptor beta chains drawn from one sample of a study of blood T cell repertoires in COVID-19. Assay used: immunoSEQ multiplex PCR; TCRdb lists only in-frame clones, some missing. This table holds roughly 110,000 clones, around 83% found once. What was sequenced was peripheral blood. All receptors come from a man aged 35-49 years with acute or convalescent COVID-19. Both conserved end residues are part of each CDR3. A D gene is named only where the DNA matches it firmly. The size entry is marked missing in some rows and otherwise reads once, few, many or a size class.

CDR3nt: TGCGCCAGCAGCCTTCGACTAGCCACCTCCTACAATGAGCAGTTCTTC; CDR3aa: CASSLRLATSYNEQFF; v_gene: TRBV4-1; d_gene: TRBD2; j_gene: TRBJ2-1; abundance: NA
CDR3nt: TGCGCCAGCAGCTTGGACGGACAACCCTACGAGCAGTACTTC; CDR3aa: CASSLDGQPYEQYF; v_gene: TRBV5-1; d_gene: NA; j_gene: TRBJ2-7; abundance: NA
CDR3nt: TGTGCCAGTAGTATCCTCAGTAGCACAGATACGCAGTATTTT; CDR3aa: CASSILSSTDTQYF; v_gene: TRBV19; d_gene: NA; j_gene: TRBJ2-3; abundance: NA
CDR3nt: TGTGCCAGCATGACAGTGGGTAGGGCCTCTAACTATGGCTACACCTTC; CDR3aa: CASMTVGRASNYGYTF; v_gene: TRBV27; d_gene: NA; j_gene: TRBJ1-2; abundance: NA
CDR3nt: TGCGCCAGCAGCCAAGAAGTATCTTGGACAGGGGTATCCTACGAGCAGTACTTC; CDR3aa: CASSQEVSWTGVSYEQYF; v_gene: TRBV4-3; d_gene: TRBD1; j_gene: TRBJ2-7; abundance: NA
CDR3nt: TGTGCCAGCAGTAGCGGGGGGGAGACCTACGAGCAGTACTTC; CDR3aa: CASSSGGETYEQYF; v_gene: TRBV6-5; d_gene: TRBD2; j_gene: TRBJ2-7; abundance: NA
CDR3nt: TGTGCCAGCAGCTTAGACCTAGCGGGGGCCCCCTACGAGCAGTACTTC; CDR3aa: CASSLDLAGAPYEQYF; v_gene: TRBV7-6; d_gene: TRBD2; j_gene: TRBJ2-7; abundance: NA
CDR3nt: TGCGCCAGCAGTTACAATGCCTACGAGCAGTACTTC; CDR3aa: CASSYNAYEQYF; v_gene: TRBV23-1; d_gene: NA; j_gene: TRBJ2-7; abundance: once
CDR3nt: TGTGCCAGCAGTTACCGGCAGGGACAGACGGGCTACACCTTC; CDR3aa: CASSYRQGQTGYTF; v_gene: TRBV6-5; d_gene: TRBD1; j_gene: TRBJ1-2; abundance: NA
CDR3nt: TGTGCCAGTAGTGAGTCTAGCGGACGGCAAGAGACCCAGTACTTC; CDR3aa: CASSESSGRQETQYF; v_gene: TRBV19; d_gene: TRBD2; j_gene: TRBJ2-5; abundance: NA
CDR3nt: TGCAGTGCTAGTCCGAAGTCTCGCGGGGGGGCCGGTGTGAGGTGGGGTTCCACCGGGGAGCTGTTTTTT; CDR3aa: CSASPKSRGGAGVRWGSTGELFF; v_gene: TRBV20-1; d_gene: TRBD2; j_gene: TRBJ2-2; abundance: NA